Listed below are T cell receptor beta chains from one sample, sequenced in a study of OX40 agonist ivuxolimab in advanced cancers. Profiled with immunoSEQ multiplex PCR; TCRdb holds only in-frame clones, not every one. This table has approximately 70,000 clones, 75% to 95% appearing once. This specimen was CD4+ or CD8+ T cells sorted from blood, taken in a trial of the OX40 agonist ivuxolimab. Every receptor here comes from an adult with an advanced solid tumor such as melanoma, head and neck, liver or kidney cancer. Both conserved end residues are part of each CDR3. D genes are given only for firm matches. Expanded clones are given a class, and other clones once, few, many or no size at all.

TRBV19	-	-	TRBJ1-2	CASSMEQGRYGYTF	TGTGCCAGTAGTATGGAACAGGGCCGGTATGGCTACACCTTC
TRBV29-1	-	-	TRBJ1-4	CSAGTDEKLFF	TGCAGCGCCGGGACGGATGAAAAACTGTTTTTT
TRBV28	TRBD1	-	TRBJ2-5	CASSLLAGGLETQYF	TGTGCCAGCAGTTTATTGGCAGGGGGATTGGAGACCCAGTACTTC
TRBV6-1	-	-	TRBJ2-7	CASSHTRTEQYF	TGTGCCAGCAGCCACACTAGGACAGAGCAGTACTTC
TRBV28	TRBD1	-	TRBJ1-4	CASSLARQGVFF	TGTGCCAGCAGTTTAGCAAGACAGGGGGTTTTTTTT
TRBV5-4	-	-	TRBJ2-7	CASSPWDGYEQYF	TGTGCCAGCAGCCCTTGGGACGGCTACGAGCAGTACTTC
TRBV9	TRBD2	-	TRBJ2-7	CASSARPTLAGGEQYF	TGTGCCAGCAGCGCACGACCAACGCTAGCGGGAGGCGAGCAGTACTTC
TRBV10-3	TRBD1	-	TRBJ2-1	CAISDLGQGIYNEQFF	TGTGCCATCAGTGACCTGGGACAGGGGATCTACAATGAGCAGTTCTTC
TRBV7-9	-	once	TRBJ1-1	CASIPDSSYTEAFF	TGTGCCAGCATCCCAGACAGTTCCTACACTGAAGCTTTCTTT
TRBV25-1	-	-	TRBJ1-3	CASSEPDSSDTIYF	TGTGCCAGCAGTGAGCCCGACTCCAGCGACACCATATATTTT
TRBV5-6	-	few	TRBJ1-4	CASSPRLGNEKLFF	TGTGCCAGCAGCCCTCGACTTGGTAATGAAAAACTGTTTTTT
TRBV10-3	TRBD2	-	TRBJ2-5	CAISGTRQETQYF	TGTGCCATCAGTGGGACTAGGCAAGAGACCCAGTACTTC
TRBV28	-	once	TRBJ2-7	CASSPTLSYEQYF	TGTGCCAGCAGTCCCACTCTTTCCTACGAGCAGTACTTC
TRBV5-1	-	-	TRBJ2-1	CASSKKATDIYNEQFF	TGCGCCAGCAGCAAAAAGGCGACCGATATCTACAATGAGCAGTTCTTC
TRBV7-9	-	-	TRBJ2-7	CASIRGTGTYEQYF	TGTGCCAGCATCCGGGGGACGGGAACCTACGAGCAGTACTTC
TRBV14	TRBD2	-	TRBJ2-1	CASSKAGGSNEQFF	TGTGCCAGCAGCAAAGCGGGAGGGAGCAATGAGCAGTTCTTC
TRBV30	-	once	TRBJ2-5	CAWSSRGETQYF	TGTGCCTGGAGTTCGCGGGGAGAGACCCAGTACTTC
TRBV5-1	-	-	TRBJ2-3	CASSLAKRRGSDTQYF	TGCGCCAGCAGCTTGGCCAAGAGGAGGGGGTCAGATACGCAGTATTTT
TRBV6-1	-	-	TRBJ1-2	CASRMGGQSYGYTF	TGTGCCAGCAGGATGGGGGGGCAGAGCTATGGCTACACCTTC
TRBV7-2	-	-	TRBJ1-1	CASSLARGAEAFF	TGTGCCAGCAGCTTAGCAAGGGGGGCTGAAGCTTTCTTT
TRBV28	TRBD1	-	TRBJ1-2	CASSFGQARYGYTF	TGTGCCAGCAGTTTTGGACAGGCTCGCTATGGCTACACCTTC
TRBV6-5	TRBD1	once	TRBJ2-7	CASSATHRGNEQYF	TGTGCCAGCAGTGCGACCCACAGGGGTAACGAGCAGTACTTC
TRBV7-3	-	-	TRBJ2-5	CASSLDGLTAETQYF	TGTGCCAGCAGCTTAGATGGCCTCACTGCGGAGACCCAGTACTTC
TRBV7-7	TRBD2	-	TRBJ2-1	CASSPGTREQFF	TGTGCTAGCAGCCCCGGGACTAGGGAGCAGTTCTTC
TRBV7-9	-	-	TRBJ2-1	CASSLGWTVDNEQFF	TGTGCCAGCAGCTTAGGATGGACCGTTGACAATGAGCAGTTCTTC
TRBV29-1	-	-	TRBJ1-5	CSVGLGGEGPQHF	TGCAGCGTTGGGCTCGGGGGTGAGGGGCCCCAGCATTTT
TRBV19	-	-	TRBJ2-1	CASSIPGEQFF	TGTGCCAGTAGTATTCCGGGGGAGCAGTTCTTC
TRBV11-2	TRBD2	-	TRBJ2-3	CASSLDRASGRPRTDTQYF	TGTGCCAGCAGCTTAGATCGGGCTAGCGGGAGACCCCGCACAGATACGCAGTATTTT
TRBV2	TRBD1	-	TRBJ1-2	CASSDGQGASGYTF	TGTGCCAGCAGTGACGGTCAGGGGGCTAGTGGCTACACCTTC
TRBV6-6	TRBD2	-	TRBJ2-3	CASSFRGSRGGDTQYF	TGTGCCAGCAGTTTCCGCGGGAGCCGGGGGGGAGATACGCAGTATTTT
TRBV11-3	-	-	TRBJ1-1	CASSLTRETEAFF	TGTGCCAGCAGCTTAACTAGGGAGACTGAAGCTTTCTTT
TRBV6-5	-	-	TRBJ2-3	CASRPQILDTQYF	TGTGCCAGCAGACCACAGATATTGGATACGCAGTATTTT
TRBV11-3	-	-	TRBJ2-1	CASSLDRLNEQFF	TGTGCCAGCAGCTTAGACAGGCTAAATGAGCAGTTCTTC
TRBV5-6	-	-	TRBJ2-5	CASSLEGSETQYF	TGTGCCAGCAGCTTGGAGGGGAGTGAGACCCAGTACTTC